This paragraph covers one T cell receptor (beta chain) sequence. The antigen is unknown. The data belong to a study of cytomegalovirus exposure and HLA in healthy donors. Using immunoSEQ multiplex PCR, the repertoire was profiled, and TCRdb retains in-frame clones only, with some absent. The sample contains 150,000 to 200,000 clones, around four fifths of which appear only once. Study-level points and caveats: Associated with cytomegalovirus, according to the listing, were approximately 160 TCR beta chains.

V gave up 3 bases and J gave up 5 bases; unmatched junction bases: 1. Germline CDR1 is SGDLS and CDR2 is YYNGEE. The CDR3 covers 12 residues. The V call is TRBV9, the J call TRBJ2-5, with TRBD2 matching over 7 bases. This receptor was identified in a man younger than 40 in good health and CMV-seropositive. Sample: PBMCs. CDR3 sequence reads: CASSAGGETQYF. The CDR3 DNA reads as TGTGCCAGCAGCGCCGGGGGGGAGACCCAGTACTTC.